One sample yielded the 2 T cell receptor beta chains listed below, sequenced in a study of shared clonotypes between healthy human individuals. Using immunoSEQ multiplex PCR, the repertoire was profiled, and TCRdb retains in-frame clones only, with some absent. The sample has about 380,000 clones, about 96% seen once. The sequencing sample was made of memory CD8+ T cells sorted from blood. Subset here: CD45RO+ cells pooled with CCR7-negative TemRA cells. The receptors were sampled from a man aged 25 to 45 in good health.

The chain uses TRBV5-1 and TRBJ2-7; 8 nucleotides line up with TRBD1. The J segment lost 7 bases and the V segment lost 1 base, leaving 4 bases of the junction unmatched. The CDR3 is 13 amino acids. Germline V gene lookup returns CDR1 SGHRS and CDR2 YFSETQ. CDR3 amino acids: CASSLQGAEEQYF. CDR3 nucleotide sequence: TGCGCCAGCAGCTTGCAGGGGGCTGAGGAGCAGTACTTC.

The V call is TRBV6-5, the J call TRBJ2-3; D is tentatively TRBD1 or TRBD2 (6 bases each). This CDR3 has 16 residues. Trimming removed 0 bases from V and 4 bases from J, with 14 bases in between. Germline values: CDR1 MNHEY, CDR2 SVGAGI. The CDR3 DNA reads as TGTGCCAGCAGTTACTCCGGACTCGGGGGCCCAGATACGCAGTATTTT. Translating it yields CASSYSGLGGPDTQYF.